Each of the 5 T cell receptor beta chains below was sequenced from the same sample in a study of tissue T cells after allogeneic stem cell transplantation. Noted time point: mouse harvest day 7 after allogeneic transplant. Tail vein injection delivered 10^7 T-cell-depleted bone marrow cells and 10^6 splenic CD5+ T cells. The table came from immunoSEQ multiplex PCR; TCRdb's copy has only in-frame clones and leaves some out. The sample includes approximately 9,000 clones, roughly 45% of them seen just once. Specimen: gut tissue. The origin of the receptors is a female BALB/c mouse given C57BL/6 T cells with graft-versus-host disease after an allogeneic hematopoietic cell transplant.

For this clone: Genes here carry mouse names. The read finishes 1 residue shy of the CDR3 end, and the germline J gene is used to complete it. The J gene is TRBJ1-4, the V gene TRBV5; unclear D gene. This CDR3 comprises 15 residues. Germline V gene lookup returns CDR1 LGHNA and CDR2 YNLKQL (reference sequence). Trimming pared 0 bases from V and 0 bases from J, leaving 5 bases between. The CDR3 reads CASSQDRVSNERLFF. The part of the CDR3 DNA that was read is TGTGCCAGCAGCCAAGATCGGGTTTCCAACGAAAGATTATTT.

For this clone: Gene labels here are mouse ones. The read halts 1 residue ahead of the CDR3 end, with the missing end drawn from the germline J gene. The chain employs TRBV13-2 and TRBJ2-7; 12 nucleotides match TRBD2. The CDR3 length is 16 residues. Unmatched junction bases numbered 9, after V lost 2 bases and J lost 6 bases. The V gene's germline CDR1 is NNHNN and CDR2 SYGAGS (reference sequence). The part of the CDR3 DNA that was read is TGTGCCAGCGGTGACCCGGACTGGGGGGGGCGCGGTGAACAGTAC. The encoded protein is CASGDPDWGGRGEQY. The full CDR3 reads CASGDPDWGGRGEQYF.

Comments on this clone: Germline and genes: mouse. This CDR3 reads CASSFGGGSQNTLYF. CDR3 DNA, as far as it was read: TGTGCCAGCAGCTTCGGTGGGGGTAGTCAAAACACCTTGTAC. This chain uses TRBV3 with TRBJ2-4, with D possibly matching TRBD2 (6 bases). The read comes to an end 1 residue before the CDR3 does, leaving the germline J gene to fill in the end. Trimming took off 3 bases at V and 0 bases at J, with 10 bases between the two ends. In germline, CDR1 is SNHLY, CDR2 FYNGKV (reference sequence). There are 15 residues in the CDR3.

This clone rates as medium-sized. Genes and germline come from the mouse. The read falls 1 residue short of the CDR3 end, and the missing part is taken from the germline J gene. This rearrangement joins TRBV4 to TRBJ2-7; 11 bases are shared with TRBD2. Germline loops: CDR1 LGHDT, CDR2 YNNKQL (reference sequence). The length of the CDR3 is 15 residues. V lost 4 bases, J lost 0 bases, and 2 bases stayed unmatched. The covered CDR3 bases are TGTGCCAGCAGCTTTGGACTGGGGGGCTCCTATGAACAGTAC. Protein: CASSFGLGGSYEQY. The entire CDR3 protein reads CASSFGLGGSYEQYF.

Concerning this clone itself: Gene names refer to mouse genes. The DNA ends 1 residue before the CDR3 does, and the rest of the CDR3 is filled in from the germline J gene. The J gene is TRBJ2-1, the V gene TRBV13-2; TRBD1 matches 7 bases. This CDR3 region has 14 residues. Germline-derived CDR1 and CDR2 are NNHNN and SYGAGS (reference sequence). The J segment lost 0 bases and the V segment lost 10 bases, leaving 7 bases of the junction unmatched. The CDR3 DNA, read in part, is TGTGCCTCCACAGACAGGGATAACTATGCTGAGCAGTTC. Protein product: CASTDRDNYAEQF. The full CDR3 is CASTDRDNYAEQFF.